The T cell receptor beta chain described here comes from a study of PD-1 blockade in mismatch repair-deficient tumors. Overall study context: Patients had over 10 mismatch repair-deficient cancer types, all previously treated and progressing.

TCRs were sequenced from a few patients responding to pembrolizumab. The table came from immunoSEQ multiplex PCR; TCRdb's copy has only in-frame clones and leaves some out. This sample has 38,000 or so clones, with roughly 84% found just once. This clone has a handful of counts. The CDR3 is made up of 11 amino acids. Germline V gives CDR1 KGHSH, CDR2 LQKENI. Trimming pared 3 bases from V and 1 base from J, leaving 0 bases between. The clonotype originates from an adult with mismatch repair-deficient cancer. J is TRBJ2-5 and V is TRBV18; D gene uncertain. Sequenced material: peripheral blood, taken around 76 weeks after starting pembrolizumab. For the CDR3, the DNA is TGTGCCAGCTCACCCCAAGAGACCCAGTACTTC. This codes for CASSPQETQYF.